This TCR beta chain was recovered during a study of vaccination effects on CD4 cells after COVID-19. ViraFEST assay sequencing came after antigen-specific CD4+ T cells were expanded with viral peptide pools. When less than 13 days of culture had elapsed, CD4+ T cells were isolated. Their SARS-CoV-2 infection, verified by PCR, occurred between March and December 2020. Repertoires were generated with immunoSEQ multiplex PCR, while TCRdb's copy carries only in-frame clones and drops some. The top ten clones hold less than 6.5% of a sample with fewer than 90,000 clones, 73% of them seen once. Concerning this clone: Its antigen is undetermined.

The V end was cut by 3 bases, the J end by 4 bases, with 12 bases between. Germline CDR1 and CDR2: SGHAT and FQNNGV. This CDR3 spans 14 amino acids. The chain employs TRBV11-2 and TRBJ1-2; D possibly corresponds to TRBD1 (5 bases). Sequences were derived from CD4+ T cells from PBMCs cultured with HIV peptides, sampled before COVID-19 vaccination. Subset of the sample: HIV-1 Nef peptide pool negative control/reference culture. The source of this sequence is a human donor who had a prior SARS-CoV-2 infection. CDR3 in amino acids: CASSFNQGGYGYTF. DNA for the CDR3: TGTGCCAGCAGCTTCAACCAGGGTGGCTATGGCTACACCTTC.